This T cell receptor (beta chain) stems from a study of early T cells in non-severe SARS-CoV-2 infection (dated by TCRdb to the early 2020s). Context from the whole study: Because TCR sequencing was done on bulk RNA from unsorted whole blood, the alpha and beta chains could not be paired.

Overall study results and their limits: VDJdb matching was skewed toward anti-spike CD8 responses and likely underestimated virus-specific expansions by missing private and CD4 specificities.

A case-control design nested within a healthcare worker cohort in London, UK, was used, with weekly nasopharyngeal swab PCR tests and blood sampling performed. Healthcare workers were recruited during the week of the UK lockdown, between 23 and 31 March 2020, and followed weekly for up to roughly 15 weeks. Library preparation employed 5' RACE. Sequencing was carried out with a NextSeq 500. To correct for sequencing error and PCR bias, the TCR library protocol tagged individual cDNA molecules with unique molecular identifiers. Both TCR alpha and beta chains were sequenced, and tight co-correlation was observed between alpha and beta sequence abundances in each sample. The authors processed their data as follows. Decombinator V4 was used to annotate TCR sequences for V gene, J gene and CDR3. TCRs were defined as expanded if a significant change between any two time points was detected under a Poisson model with p below 0.0001. TCR abundances were normalised to the total number of TCRs sequenced per sample and expressed as counts per million. MAIT TCRs were defined by TRAV1-2 paired with TRAJ12, TRAJ20 or TRAJ33, and iNKT TCRs by TRAV10 paired with TRAJ18. A search of VDJdb, accessed on 1 November 2021, was run for TCRs annotated to CMV, EBV and SARS-CoV-2, with TCRs annotated for multiple antigens excluded. TCRdb cleaned the public reads at Q25 with fastp, built clones with MiXCR and kept in-frame beta chains. Under each unique CDR3 protein, matching rows form one entry showing the most common genes and DNA. TCRdb's processing, not the authors', yielded these V and J calls. Within this sample are around 60,000 distinct CDR3 sequences, with about an eighth of them counted one time only. The top ten clonotypes cover roughly 4.5% of the sample.

Spanning cysteine to phenylalanine, the CDR3 consists of 15 amino acids. The retained sequence is limited to the CDR3, 45 bases, with the frame set at the first base. Trimming leaves V shorter by 3 bases and J shorter by 6 bases, with the junction holding 7 bases beyond the gene matches. Looking up the germline V gene yields CDR1 SNHLY and CDR2 FYNNEI. This clonotype was seen a few times. Its antigen remains unidentified. Base qualities were left out, and no much larger clone turns up one base away. The sequencing input was whole blood. The chain uses TRBV2 and TRBJ2-2, with 7 bases in between that match TRBD2. The clonotype was recovered from an adult who was a healthcare worker with PCR-confirmed SARS-CoV-2 infection or an uninfected control (not recorded which). The bases read TGTGCCAGCAGTGATCCGGGGGGTAGCGCCGGGGAGCTGTTTTTT. The encoded protein is CASSDPGGSAGELFF.